This T cell receptor (beta chain) was sequenced during a study of CD8+CD57+ T cells in acquired aplastic anemia. Study-level background: Roughly 3 ug was the average amount of DNA from sorted CD4+ and CD8+ cells.

Study-level points and caveats: Around 27 was the count of CD8+ CDR3 sequences that patients shared with controls.

The CDR3 covers 17 residues. Germline assignment: CDR1 SGHRS and CDR2 YFSETQ. Trimming removed 0 bases from V and 0 bases from J; junction bases left unmatched: 2. For sequencing, patients were chosen who had shown expansion of CD8+CD57+ cells by flow cytometry. All patients had severe acquired aplastic anemia. No therapy had been given to the patients at the time of blood sampling. This clonotype appeared many times. The antigen is not known. Both TCR beta VDJ combination and CDR3 sequence profiling were carried out. Genomic DNA was the template for this profiling. TCRdb called the reads again in MiXCR, with one record for every CDR3 protein. Of about 160,000 distinct CDR3 sequences in the sample, 47% were seen once.

The source is a human donor with aplastic anemia. The chain has TRBV5-1 and TRBJ2-2, with 10 bases fitting TRBD1. Sequenced material: sorted CD4+, CD8+, or CD8+CD57+ T cells (not recorded which) from PBMCs. In DNA, the CDR3 is TGCGCCAGCAGCTTGGGGGGACAGGGGACGAACACCGGGGAGCTGTTTTTT. This encodes CASSLGGQGTNTGELFF.